A single sample gave rise to the 3 T cell receptor beta chains below, sequenced in a study of T-cell memory formation after mild COVID-19 (dated by TCRdb to 2020 to 2023). The protocol used for the library was 5' RACE. Sequenced on an Illumina NovaSeq 6000. TCRdb cleaned the public reads at Q25 with fastp, built clones with MiXCR and kept in-frame beta chains. Every CDR3 protein is listed once, alongside the most common genes and DNA of its rows. In this sample the table shows 350,000 to 500,000 distinct CDR3 sequences, 18% of which occur a single time. Roughly 21% of the sample rests with the top ten. The sequencing sample was made of PBMCs or a T cell subset sorted from them (not recorded which). The source of these receptors is a young man who had mild COVID-19 (a few samples of this study predate the infection). The sample titles of this study are shuffled in the database, so cell type and time point are left out; the donor was told from shared clones.

The chain employs TRBV18 and TRBJ1-2; TRBD1 is a possible D gene (5 bases). Trimming took off 5 bases at V and 1 base at J, with 11 bases between the two ends. In germline, CDR1 is KGHSH, CDR2 LQKENI. The CDR3 contains 14 residues. CDR3 sequence reads: CASSWDGINYGYTF. The DNA of the CDR3 is TGTGCCAGCTCATGGGACGGGATTAACTATGGCTACACCTTC. Using reference TRBV18 and TRBJ1-2 for the parts outside the CDR3, the full variable domain is NAGVMQNPRHLVRRRGQEARLRCSPMKGHSHVYWYRQLPEEGLKFMVYLQKENIIDESGMPKERFSAEFPKEGPSILRIQQVVRGDSAAYFCASSWDGINYGYTFGSGTRLTVV.

A few counts support this clonotype. This sequence joins TRBV2 and TRBJ2-5; 9 nucleotides align to TRBD2. J lost 4 bases, V lost 6 bases, and 6 bases had no gene match. This CDR3 contains 14 residues. Germline CDR1 reads SNHLY; CDR2 reads FYNNEI. CDR3 sequence reads: CASRASGAGETQYF. The CDR3 coding sequence is TGTGCCAGCAGGGCTAGCGGGGCTGGAGAGACCCAGTACTTC.

This clonotype showed up just a few times. This sequence joins TRBV7-9 and TRBJ2-7; the D gene is possibly TRBD1 (5 bases). Germline V gives CDR1 SEHNR, CDR2 FQNEAQ (reference sequence). Trimming shortened V by 3 bases and J by 2 bases, and 8 bases separated the two germline ends. This CDR3 has 13 residues. The CDR3 DNA follows: TGTGCCAGCAGCTTTATAGGGGCCTACGAGCAGTACGTC. It specifies CASSFIGAYEQYV.